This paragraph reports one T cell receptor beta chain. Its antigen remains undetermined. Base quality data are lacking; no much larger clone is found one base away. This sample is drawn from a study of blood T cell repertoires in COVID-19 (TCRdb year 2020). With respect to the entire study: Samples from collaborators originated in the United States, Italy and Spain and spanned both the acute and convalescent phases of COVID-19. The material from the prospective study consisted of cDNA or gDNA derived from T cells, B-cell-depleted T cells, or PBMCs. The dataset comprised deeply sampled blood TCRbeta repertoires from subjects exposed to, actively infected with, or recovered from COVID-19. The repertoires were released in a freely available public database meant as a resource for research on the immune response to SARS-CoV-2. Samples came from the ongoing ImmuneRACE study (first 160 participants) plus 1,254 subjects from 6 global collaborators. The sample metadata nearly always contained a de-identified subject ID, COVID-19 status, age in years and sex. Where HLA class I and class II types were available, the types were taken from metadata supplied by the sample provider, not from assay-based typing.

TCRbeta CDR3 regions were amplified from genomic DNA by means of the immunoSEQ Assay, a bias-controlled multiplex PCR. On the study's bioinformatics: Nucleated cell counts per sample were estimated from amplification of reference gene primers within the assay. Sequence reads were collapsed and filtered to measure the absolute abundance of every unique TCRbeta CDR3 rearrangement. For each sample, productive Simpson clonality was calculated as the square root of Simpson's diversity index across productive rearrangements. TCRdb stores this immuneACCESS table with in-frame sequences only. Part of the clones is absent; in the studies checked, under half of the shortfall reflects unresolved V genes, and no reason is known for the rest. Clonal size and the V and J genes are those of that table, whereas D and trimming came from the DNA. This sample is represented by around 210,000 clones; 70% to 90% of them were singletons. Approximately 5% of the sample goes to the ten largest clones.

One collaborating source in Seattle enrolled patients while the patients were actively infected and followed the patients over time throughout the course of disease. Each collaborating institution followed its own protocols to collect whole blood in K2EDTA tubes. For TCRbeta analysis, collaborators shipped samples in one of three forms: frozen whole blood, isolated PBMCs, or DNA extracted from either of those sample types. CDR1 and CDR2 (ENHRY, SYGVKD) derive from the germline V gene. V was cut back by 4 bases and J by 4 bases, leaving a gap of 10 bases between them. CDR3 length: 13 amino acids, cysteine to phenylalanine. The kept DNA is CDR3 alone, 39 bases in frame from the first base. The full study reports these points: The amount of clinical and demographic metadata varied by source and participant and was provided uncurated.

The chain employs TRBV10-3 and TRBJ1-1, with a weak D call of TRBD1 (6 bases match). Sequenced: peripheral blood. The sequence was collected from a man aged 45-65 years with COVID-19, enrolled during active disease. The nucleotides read TGTGCCATCAGTGTTTTAGGGGGCACTGAAGCTTTCTTT. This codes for CAISVLGGTEAFF.